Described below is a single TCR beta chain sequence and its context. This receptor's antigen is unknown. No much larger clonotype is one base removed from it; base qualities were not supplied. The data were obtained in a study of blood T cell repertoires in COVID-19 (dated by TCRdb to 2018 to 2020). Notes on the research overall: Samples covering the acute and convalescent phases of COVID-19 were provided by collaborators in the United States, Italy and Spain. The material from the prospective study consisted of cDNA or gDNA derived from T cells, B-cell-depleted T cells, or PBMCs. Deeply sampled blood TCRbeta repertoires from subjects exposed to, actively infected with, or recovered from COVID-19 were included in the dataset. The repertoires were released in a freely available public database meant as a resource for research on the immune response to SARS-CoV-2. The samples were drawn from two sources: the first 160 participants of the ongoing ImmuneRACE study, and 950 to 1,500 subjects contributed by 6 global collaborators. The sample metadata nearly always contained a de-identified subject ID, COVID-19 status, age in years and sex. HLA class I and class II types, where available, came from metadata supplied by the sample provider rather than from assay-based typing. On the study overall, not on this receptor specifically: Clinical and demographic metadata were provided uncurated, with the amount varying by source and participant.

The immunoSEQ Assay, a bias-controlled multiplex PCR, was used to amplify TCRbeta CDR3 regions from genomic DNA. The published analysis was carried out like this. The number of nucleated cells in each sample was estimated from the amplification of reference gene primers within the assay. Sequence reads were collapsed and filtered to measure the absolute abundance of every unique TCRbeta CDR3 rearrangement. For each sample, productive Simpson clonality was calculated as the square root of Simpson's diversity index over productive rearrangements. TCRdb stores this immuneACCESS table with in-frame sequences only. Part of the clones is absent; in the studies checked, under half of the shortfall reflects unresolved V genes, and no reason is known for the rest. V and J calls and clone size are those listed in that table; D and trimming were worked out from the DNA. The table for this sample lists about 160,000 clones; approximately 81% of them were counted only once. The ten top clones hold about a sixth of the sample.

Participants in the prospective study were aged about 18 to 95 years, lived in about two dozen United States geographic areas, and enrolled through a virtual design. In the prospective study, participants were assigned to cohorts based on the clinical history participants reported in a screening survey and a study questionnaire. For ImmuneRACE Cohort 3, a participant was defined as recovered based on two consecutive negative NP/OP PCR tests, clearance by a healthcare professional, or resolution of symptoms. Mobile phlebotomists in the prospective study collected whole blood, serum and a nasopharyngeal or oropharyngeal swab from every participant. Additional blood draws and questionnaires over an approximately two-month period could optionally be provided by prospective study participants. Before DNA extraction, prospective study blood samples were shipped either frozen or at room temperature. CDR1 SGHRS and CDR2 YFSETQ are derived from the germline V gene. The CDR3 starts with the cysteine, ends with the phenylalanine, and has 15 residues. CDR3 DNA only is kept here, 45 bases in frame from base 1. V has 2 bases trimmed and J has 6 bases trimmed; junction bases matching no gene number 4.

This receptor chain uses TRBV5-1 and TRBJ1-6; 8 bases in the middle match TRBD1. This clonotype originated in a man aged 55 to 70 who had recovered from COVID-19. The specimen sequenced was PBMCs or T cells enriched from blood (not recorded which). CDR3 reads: CASSLRQGRNSPLHF. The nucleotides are TGCGCCAGCAGCTTACGACAGGGGCGTAATTCACCCCTCCACTTT.